This T cell receptor (beta chain) was sequenced for a study of shared clonotypes between healthy human individuals. Trimming removed 8 bases from V and 0 bases from J, with 10 bases in between. The V gene's germline CDR1 is LGHNT and CDR2 FRNRAP. This CDR3 has 14 amino acids. The count of this clone is one. In the naive CD8 group, cells lacked CD45RO and were positively selected for CCR7, so terminally differentiated effector memory CD45RA+ cells were left out. The repertoire was sequenced with immunoSEQ multiplex PCR; TCRdb's copy has only in-frame clones and lacks some. The data hold about 2,200,000 clones, with 85% to 95% observed a single time.

The receptor comes from a man aged 18 to 29 in good health. Some clones in this sample may be carry-over from other donors' samples. J is TRBJ2-2 and V is TRBV12-5; perhaps D is TRBD1 or TRBD2 (5 bases each). Sequencing was carried out using naive CD8+ T cells from PBMCs. The CDR3 nucleotides are TGTGCTAGTAGGGGAGAGTCGAACACCGGGGAGCTGTTTTTT. Residues: CASRGESNTGELFF.